The sequence of this TCR beta chain was determined in a study of T-cell memory formation after mild COVID-19. Study-level information: TCR clusters were mostly donor specific.

The junction had 10 bases not matched to a gene; V was cut back by 5 bases and J by 8 bases. The CDR3 consists of 16 residues. Germline V CDR1 and CDR2: MNHEY, SVGEGT. Details on this clonotype: Its specificity is unknown.

Overall study results and limits: Clones contracting day 15 to 85 were balanced CD4/CD8; later expanders leaned CD4+. Prior to infection, memory already included some responding clones, suggesting cross-reactive memory joined.

Libraries for TCRalpha and TCRbeta carried sample barcodes and unique molecular identifiers via 5'RACE. TCRdb independently ran MiXCR on the 5' RACE reads; one entry per CDR3 protein. This table holds roughly 190,000 distinct CDR3 sequences, approximately 30% found once. What was sequenced was PBMCs or a T cell subset sorted from them (not recorded which). The clonotype comes from an adult woman who had mild COVID-19 (a few samples of this study predate the infection). Cell type and time point are not known. The gene calls are TRBV6-2 or TRBV6-3 and TRBJ2-1, with TRBD2 matching 12 bases. The CDR3 nucleotides read TGTGCCAGCAGTAGGCTAGCGGGGGGGCTAGTCGATGAGCAGTTCTTC. This translates into CASSRLAGGLVDEQFF.